This passage covers 16 T cell receptor beta chains from one sample sequenced in a study of blood T cell repertoires in COVID-19. Produced via immunoSEQ multiplex PCR; TCRdb's table is partial and in-frame only. This sample has around 200,000 clones, with 80% to 90% found just once. Sequenced input: PBMCs or T cells enriched from blood (not recorded which). These receptors were taken from a man under 40 who had recovered from COVID-19.

The genes are TRBV7-6 and TRBJ2-2; tentatively, D is TRBD2 (5 bases). This CDR3 region has 18 residues. The ends were cut back, 1 base at V and 2 bases at J, with 17 bases in the middle. CDR1 and CDR2 from the germline V gene are SGHVS and FNYEAQ. CDR3 amino acids: CASSLERRVYLNTGELFF. The CDR3 coding sequence is TGTGCCAGCAGCTTAGAGCGGCGGGTTTATTTAAACACCGGGGAGCTGTTTTTT. The full variable domain, in which reference TRBV7-6 and TRBJ2-2 provide the parts outside the CDR3, is GAGVSQSPRYKVTKRGQDVALRCDPISGHVSLYWYRQALGQGPEFLTYFNYEAQQDKSGLPNDRFSAERPEGSISTLTIQRTEQRDSAMYRCASSLERRVYLNTGELFFGEGSRLTVL.

The chain carries TRBV4-1 and TRBJ1-2, with 7 bases that match TRBD1. Germline CDR1 MGHRA, CDR2 YSYEKL. CDR3 length: 15 amino acids. J lost 4 bases, V lost 4 bases, and 9 bases had no gene match. For the CDR3, the DNA is TGCGCCAGCAGCCGAGAACAGGGGCCCCTCTATGGCTACACCTTC. Its translation is CASSREQGPLYGYTF.

The V gene is TRBV27, the J gene TRBJ1-6; TRBD1 matches at 8 bases. The CDR3 is made up of 21 amino acids. Germline CDR1 reads MNHEY; CDR2 reads SMNVEV (reference sequence). Germline trimming cut 2 bases from V and 0 bases from J; bases unmatched to any gene: 15. In nucleotides, the CDR3 is TGTGCCAGCAGTTTACGTAGGGGCCAGGGGGCCCAACGCTCCTATAATTCACCCCTCCACTTT. Translation gives CASSLRRGQGAQRSYNSPLHF.

The V call is TRBV2, the J call TRBJ1-4; TRBD1 matches at 7 bases. The ends lost 4 bases at V and 7 bases at J; junction bases unmatched: 6. Germline V CDR1 and CDR2: SNHLY, FYNNEI. The CDR3 contains 14 residues. CDR3 in amino acids: CASSARGRFEKLFF. CDR3 DNA: TGTGCCAGCAGTGCTAGGGGGCGCTTTGAAAAACTGTTTTTT.

This clone was seen just once. The chain uses TRBV6-2 or TRBV6-3 and TRBJ1-2; D is uncertain. There are 14 residues in the CDR3. V lost 2 bases, J lost 3 bases, and 10 bases lay in between. Germline CDR1 reads MNHEY; CDR2 reads SVGEGT. CDR3 in DNA: TGTGCCAGCAGTTACGGGGAGTTTGACTATGGCTACACCTTC. Amino acid sequence: CASSYGEFDYGYTF.

The chain couples TRBV11-2 to TRBJ1-2; D possibly corresponds to TRBD1 (5 bases). The V end was cut by 4 bases, the J end by 5 bases, with 8 bases between. The CDR3 covers 12 residues. Germline-derived CDR1 and CDR2 are SGHAT and FQNNGV. In DNA form, the CDR3 reads TGTGCCAGCAGCTCGGAGGGGTATGGCTACACCTTC. It translates to CASSSEGYGYTF.

V is TRBV5-1 and J is TRBJ1-6, with 7 bases identical to TRBD1. The V gene's germline CDR1 is SGHRS and CDR2 YFSETQ. This CDR3 is built from 19 residues. J gave up 0 bases and V 0 bases, and 9 bases lay outside the gene matches. This CDR3 reads CASSLAPGGPSSYNSPLHF. The CDR3 DNA sequence: TGCGCCAGCAGCTTGGCCCCAGGGGGTCCGAGCTCCTATAATTCACCCCTCCACTTT. Looking up the rest from reference TRBV5-1 and TRBJ1-6 gives the full variable domain: KAGVTQTPRYLIKTRGQQVTLSCSPISGHRSVSWYQQTPGQGLQFLFEYFSETQRNKGNFPGRFSGRQFSNSRSEMNVSTLELGDSALYLCASSLAPGGPSSYNSPLHFGNGTRLTVT.

This clone was recorded only once. The chain has TRBV12-1 and TRBJ2-1; the table assigns TRBD2, which was not confirmed against the DNA. TRBV12-1 is given as a pseudogene. The CDR3 covers 14 residues. The CDR3 here is CGTAGLAGGNEQFF. In DNA, the CDR3 is TGTGGCACCGCAGGACTAGCGGGAGGGAATGAGCAGTTCTTC.

The chain employs TRBV28 and TRBJ2-7; D may be TRBD1 (5 bases). Germline V gives CDR1 MDHEN, CDR2 SYDVKM. CDR3 size: 14 residues. Trimming removed 2 bases from V and 6 bases from J, with 14 bases in between. The CDR3 DNA reads TGTGCCAGCAGTTTACTGTCCAGGGTCGTCGAGCAGTACTTC. Translation gives CASSLLSRVVEQYF.

The V gene is TRBV18, the J gene TRBJ1-2; 10 bases are a match to TRBD1. Germline trimming cut 5 bases from V and 3 bases from J; bases unmatched to any gene: 9. CDR3 size: 16 residues. From germline, CDR1 is KGHSH and CDR2 LQKENI. The CDR3 sequence: CASSTTGGSADYGYTF. The CDR3 nucleotides are TGTGCCAGCTCAACGACAGGGGGCTCTGCGGACTATGGCTACACCTTC.

This clone appeared once. The J gene is TRBJ1-4, the V gene TRBV3-1 (or the pseudogene TRBV3-2); 7 nucleotides agree with TRBD1. Germline CDR1 is LGHDT and CDR2 is YNNKEL (reference sequence). The CDR3 length is 16 residues. V was clipped by 1 base and J by 5 bases; unmatched bases: 7. CDR3 coding DNA: TGTGCCAGCAGCCAAGTCGGCAGGGGGAGGAATGAAAAACTGTTTTTT. Translated, it gives CASSQVGRGRNEKLFF.

The rearrangement uses TRBV28 and TRBJ2-5; 7 bases agree with TRBD1. The V gene end was trimmed by 5 bases and the J gene end by 5 bases; junction bases not matched to a gene: 11. The CDR3 length is 15 residues. The V gene's germline CDR1 is MDHEN and CDR2 SYDVKM. The CDR3 DNA reads as TGTGCCAGCAGTACCCAAACAGGGGCGGGTGAGACCCAGTACTTC. It encodes CASSTQTGAGETQYF.

J is TRBJ1-2 and V is TRBV27; 7 positions agree with TRBD1. Looked up from germline, CDR1 is MNHEY and CDR2 is SMNVEV (reference sequence). The CDR3 is 17 residues long. With V trimmed by 1 base and J by 5 bases, 13 bases remained unmatched. CDR3 loop: CASSLYPDHRGGYGYTF. CDR3 bases: TGTGCCAGCAGTTTATACCCCGATCACAGGGGAGGATATGGCTACACCTTC.

The V call is TRBV4-3, the J call TRBJ1-6; 8 bases map to TRBD1. V was clipped by 0 bases and J by 9 bases; unmatched bases: 4. Per the germline V gene, CDR1 is LGHNA and CDR2 is YSLEER. This CDR3 region has 15 residues. The CDR3: CASSQDRTGPSPLHF. In DNA form, the CDR3 reads TGCGCCAGCAGCCAAGATCGGACAGGGCCTTCACCCCTCCACTTT.

This chain joins TRBV27 and TRBJ2-1; tentatively, D is TRBD1 (6 bases). The ends were cut back, 5 bases at V and 1 base at J, with 15 bases in the middle. This CDR3 has 16 amino acids. Germline V gene sequence: CDR1 MNHEY, CDR2 SMNVEV (reference sequence). CDR3 in amino acids: CASSPAGEISYNEQFF. In DNA, the CDR3 is TGTGCCAGCAGTCCCGCAGGGGAGATTTCCTACAATGAGCAGTTCTTC.

This chain joins TRBV24-1 and TRBJ2-2; maybe TRBD1 (6 bases). V was trimmed by 5 bases and J by 1 base, leaving 13 bases between them. The CDR3 consists of 16 residues. Germline CDR1 is KGHDR and CDR2 is SFDVKD. The chain's CDR3 is CATSAHKTGNTGELFF. The CDR3 DNA reads as TGTGCCACCAGTGCACACAAGACAGGGAACACCGGGGAGCTGTTTTTT.